These T cell receptor beta chains were read from a single sample in a study of T cells in Graves' hyperthyroidism and ophthalmopathy. TCRdb reprocessed the multiplex PCR reads via MiXCR and lists one record per CDR3 protein. The sample lists 85,000 to 110,000 distinct CDR3 sequences, about half occurring once. The specimen sequenced was blood. Receptors originate from a man aged 35-49 years with Graves' hyperthyroidism. The CDR3 runs from the conserved cysteine through the conserved F or W. The D gene is left open where the match is weak. A row's size may be missing; if present it is once, few, many or a size class.

size	D	V	J	DNA	CDR3
NA	NA	TRBV12-5	TRBJ2-1	TGTGCTAGTGGTTTGGTAGATCAGGAGTGGAGCGTATACAATGAGCAGTTCTTC	CASGLVDQEWSVYNEQFF
many	NA	TRBV29-1	TRBJ1-2	TGCAGCGTTGGTGGAGGGTCCTATGGCTACACCTTC	CSVGGGSYGYTF
NA	NA	TRBV3-1	TRBJ2-3	TGTGCCAGCAGCCAGGCCCTAACAGATACGCAGTATTTT	CASSQALTDTQYF
many	TRBD1	TRBV6-4	TRBJ2-3	TGTGCCAGCAGTGGGACAGGGGGCACAGATACGCAGTATTTT	CASSGTGGTDTQYF
many	NA	TRBV6-6	TRBJ2-7	TGTGCCATCTCCGGCAGGGGAAGCTCCTACGAGCAGTACTTC	CAISGRGSSYEQYF
NA	TRBD2	TRBV24-1	TRBJ2-3	TGTGCCACCAGTGCGGGACTAGCGGGAGAGGGTGGTGTGCAGTATTTT	CATSAGLAGEGGVQYF
many	NA	TRBV5-1	TRBJ1-1	TGCGCCAGCAGCTTGAAGGACCTGAACACTGAAGCTTTCTTT	CASSLKDLNTEAFF
NA	NA	TRBV29-1	TRBJ2-3	TGCAGCGTTGGGTACAGTCGGGTCATTAGCACAGATACGCAGTATTTT	CSVGYSRVISTDTQYF
NA	TRBD1	TRBV28	TRBJ1-1	TGTGCCAGCAGGCCAACTACCGGGACAGGGAACACTGAAGCTCTCTTT	CASRPTTGTGNTEALF
NA	NA	TRBV9	TRBJ1-2	TGTGCCAGCAGCGTTGATCTCGGGGAGGCAGGGACTTATGGCTACACCTTC	CASSVDLGEAGTYGYTF
few	TRBD2	TRBV4-2	TRBJ2-7	TGTGCCAGCAGCCAAGAACCTAGCGGATTCGCCTACGAGCAGTACTTC	CASSQEPSGFAYEQYF
many	TRBD1	TRBV19	TRBJ2-7	TGTGCCAGTAGTATTCGGACAGGGGAGGGCGAGCAGTACTTC	CASSIRTGEGEQYF
NA	NA	TRBV19	TRBJ2-1	TGTGCCAGTAGTTGGGGTCTATCTGGGTCGGGTGAGCAGTTCTTC	CASSWGLSGSGEQFF
many	NA	TRBV20-1	TRBJ2-5	TGCAGTGCTAGAGATTGGGGGTTTTGGGAGACCCAGTACTTC	CSARDWGFWETQYF
NA	TRBD1	TRBV7-9	TRBJ2-3	TGTGCCAGCAGCCCGGGACAGAATTATCCAGATACGCAGTATTTT	CASSPGQNYPDTQYF
many	NA	TRBV6-5	TRBJ1-2	TGTGCCAGCAGTTACCTCGGGGGCGCGAATGGCTACACCTTC	CASSYLGGANGYTF
NA	NA	TRBV20-1	TRBJ1-6	TGCAGTGCTAGGGGGGTTAATTCACCCCTCCACTTT	CSARGVNSPLHF
many	TRBD2	TRBV7-6	TRBJ2-3	TGTGCCAGCAGCCTCACTAGCGGGAGCACAGATACGCAGTATTTT	CASSLTSGSTDTQYF
many	NA	TRBV7-8	TRBJ1-3	TGTGCCAGCAGCTTACAAACTGCAGGGACTGGAAACACCATATATTTT	CASSLQTAGTGNTIYF
many	NA	TRBV6-1	TRBJ1-5	TGTGCCAGCAGAGGAGAAGGGCCGTCTCAGCCCCAGCATTTT	CASRGEGPSQPQHF
many	NA	TRBV5-4	TRBJ2-7	TGTGCCAGCAGCTCCGGGACCCCCCCGAGCTACGAGCAGTACTTC	CASSSGTPPSYEQYF
NA	NA	TRBV4-2	TRBJ1-1	TGTGCCAGCAGCCAAGAGTACGGCCCACCGAACACTGAAGCTTTCTTT	CASSQEYGPPNTEAFF
NA	NA	TRBV29-1	TRBJ2-7	TGCAGCCAAGATGGGGCAGGTTCAGGCGAGCAGTACTTC	CSQDGAGSGEQYF
once	NA	TRBV24-1	TRBJ2-1	TGTGCCACCAGTAGTATCTTCAGGGGGGGTAATGAGCAGTTCTTC	CATSSIFRGGNEQFF
NA	NA	TRBV11-2	TRBJ2-1	TGTGCCAGCAGCGTAGATCCGGGATCTAGCACAGATACGCAGTTCTTC	CASSVDPGSSTDTQFF
NA	NA	TRBV10-3	TRBJ2-3	TGTGCCATCAGAAGGCCGAGCGGAAAACTCAAGGATACGCAGTATTTT	CAIRRPSGKLKDTQYF
many	TRBD1	TRBV20-1	TRBJ1-1	TGCAGTGCTAGAGGGACAGGGGTGTCGTACACTGAAGCTTTCTTT	CSARGTGVSYTEAFF
once	NA	TRBV7-2	TRBJ1-1	TGTGCCGGCAGCTTGGGACGGCCGGACACTGAAGCTTTCTTT	CAGSLGRPDTEAFF
many	NA	TRBV15	TRBJ2-1	TGTGCCACCAGCAGAGACGAGGGACCGCGCCCGATCTTC	CATSRDEGPRPIF
NA	NA	TRBV10-3	TRBJ1-2	TGTGCCAGCACCCCGGATGGCACAGGGCGGTTCTATGGCTACACCTTC	CASTPDGTGRFYGYTF
many	NA	TRBV5-5	TRBJ1-1	TGTGCCAGCCTACTGTTAACAGTGAACACTGAAGCTTTCTTT	CASLLLTVNTEAFF
NA	NA	TRBV20-1	TRBJ1-1	TGCGGTGCTAGAACGGCAGGGTTGAACACGGAAGCTTTCTTT	CGARTAGLNTEAFF
many	TRBD1	TRBV19	TRBJ1-5	TGTGCCAGTAGTATACGACAGGGGGGTCAGCCCCAGCATTTT	CASSIRQGGQPQHF
many	NA	TRBV7-9	TRBJ2-7	TGTGCCAGCAGCTTACAGGGAAACGAGCAGTACTTC	CASSLQGNEQYF
many	NA	TRBV4-1	TRBJ2-2	TGCGCCAGCAGCCAAGCCCTTTTGGGCGGGGAGCTGTTTTTT	CASSQALLGGELFF
NA	NA	TRBV24-1	TRBJ1-5	TGTGCCACCAGTGCGAGTGGGACCCAAGAGACCCAGCATTTT	CATSASGTQETQHF
many	NA	TRBV11-2	TRBJ2-2	TGTGCCAGCAGCTTAAGTTTAACCGGGGAGCTGTTTTTT	CASSLSLTGELFF
many	NA	TRBV11-3	TRBJ1-2	TGTGCCAGCAGCTTAGTAGAAAGGGGCGCCGGCTACACCTTC	CASSLVERGAGYTF
many	TRBD1	TRBV11-2	TRBJ1-5	TGTGCCAGCAGCTCCGCGGACAGGTGGCAACCGCCCCAGCATTTT	CASSSADRWQPPQHF
many	NA	TRBV7-3	TRBJ2-3	TGTGCCAGCAGCTTGGACGGACTAGGGGGAGCGGATACGCAGTATTTT	CASSLDGLGGADTQYF
once	NA	TRBV7-2	TRBJ2-2	TGCGCCAGCAGCTTGGAAGTTTCGGGACAAGGGCTGTTTTTT	CASSLEVSGQGLFF
NA	NA	TRBV3-1	TRBJ2-3	TGTGCCAGCAGCCCCACCCGAACCACAGATACGCAGTATTTT	CASSPTRTTDTQYF
NA	TRBD1	TRBV7-3	TRBJ1-1	TGTGCCAGCAGGTCGACAGGGCTGATGAACACTGAAGCTTTCTTT	CASRSTGLMNTEAFF
many	NA	TRBV6-6	TRBJ1-2	TGTGCCAGCTTGCTTGTCCGGGCGGACACTGGCTACACCTTC	CASLLVRADTGYTF
many	NA	TRBV7-9	TRBJ2-1	TGTGCCAGCAGCACACTGACACAGGTGCAGTTCTTC	CASSTLTQVQFF
many	NA	TRBV7-8	TRBJ1-5	TGTGCCAGCAGCTTAGGGAGTCCAGGGTCGAGCAATCAGCCCCAGCATTTT	CASSLGSPGSSNQPQHF
NA	TRBD2	TRBV7-2	TRBJ2-1	TGTGCCAGCAGCCTACCGACTAGCTCTGACTACAATGAGCAGTTCTTC	CASSLPTSSDYNEQFF
many	TRBD2	TRBV7-2	TRBJ2-3	TGCGCCAGCAGCCAAGCGCGGGGGGCCACAGATACGCAGTATTTT	CASSQARGATDTQYF
NA	NA	TRBV7-2	TRBJ2-7	TGTGCCAGCAGCTTCTCGATCGACGTGCTGTACTTC	CASSFSIDVLYF
many	NA	TRBV7-9	TRBJ1-5	TGTGCCAGCAGCGCCCCGGGACCCCGTAGCAATCAGCCCCAGCATTTT	CASSAPGPRSNQPQHF